The 18 T cell receptor beta chains given below trace back to one sample, sequenced in a study of T-cell reconstitution after alpha-beta-depleted transplantation in children. A library of TCRbeta sequences, prepared with unique molecular identifiers, was generated. TCRdb analysed the PCR reads with MiXCR anew, one entry per CDR3 protein. Of about 360,000 distinct CDR3 sequences detected, 13% appear once; the ten largest clones hold 3.5% to 4.5%. Here the sequenced sample was PBMCs, taken from the stem cell graft. Receptors were obtained from a human donor who donated a stem cell graft to a child with Fanconi anemia.

This clonotype was found many times. This rearrangement joins TRBV7-8 to TRBJ2-2; D gene ambiguous. CDR1 is SGHVS and CDR2 is FQNEAQ in the germline V gene. V lost 3 bases and J lost 0, with 5 bases in between. The CDR3 runs to 14 residues. CDR3 in DNA: TGTGCCAGCAGCTTTTCAGCGAACACCGGGGAGCTGTTTTTT. Translated: CASSFSANTGELFF.

This chain links TRBV5-1 with TRBJ1-1; 10 nucleotides match TRBD1. The ends lost 4 bases at V and 5 bases at J; junction bases unmatched: 2. The CDR3 is 13 amino acids. Germline V gene data show CDR1 as SGHRS and CDR2 as YFSETQ. For the CDR3, the DNA is TGCGCCAGCAGCACGGACAGGGGGACTGAAGCTTTCTTT. Its protein is CASSTDRGTEAFF.

The chain links TRBV3-1 to TRBJ1-4; 10 nucleotides line up with TRBD1. Germline V gene data show CDR1 as LGHDT and CDR2 as YNNKEL (reference sequence). Trimming took 4 bases from V and 0 from J; bases not matched to a gene: 17. The CDR3 is 21 amino acids. CDR3 in DNA: TGTGCCAGCAGCCCTGGACAGGGGGAATTATTCCCCGGTGCAACTAATGAAAAACTGTTTTTT. Protein sequence: CASSPGQGELFPGATNEKLFF.

The V gene is TRBV2, the J gene TRBJ1-5; D perhaps matches TRBD1 (6 bases). Germline CDR1 and CDR2: SNHLY and FYNNEI. The CDR3 sequence is 16 residues long. Deletions cut 6 bases from V and 5 bases from J, with 20 bases between. The CDR3 DNA reads as TGTGCCAGCAGACAGTACCTCAACAGGGCGGATCAGCCCCAGCATTTT. This encodes CASRQYLNRADQPQHF.

The V gene is TRBV20-1, the J gene TRBJ1-4; D is ambiguous. Per germline, CDR1 DFQATT and CDR2 SNEGSKA (reference sequence). The CDR3 is 15 amino acids. Trimming took 0 bases from V and 8 from J, leaving 16 bases between them. CDR3 sequence reads: CSARDAPGRGEKLFF. DNA of the CDR3: TGCAGTGCTAGAGATGCGCCAGGACGTGGGGAAAAACTGTTTTTT.

This rearrangement joins TRBV2 to TRBJ1-2, with a tentative D call TRBD1 (5 bases). V lost 1 base to trimming and J lost 13 bases, with 16 bases between them. This CDR3 comprises 13 residues. Germline loops: CDR1 SNHLY, CDR2 FYNNEI. In nucleotides, the CDR3 is TGTGCCAGCAGTGAAGAGGGAGGGGCCGGTATCACCTTC. This sequence encodes CASSEEGGAGITF.

This clonotype was seen many times. The gene calls are TRBV5-1 and TRBJ2-7; 8 positions agree with TRBD1. This CDR3 contains 15 residues. V lost 4 bases, J lost 5 bases, and 11 bases stayed unmatched. CDR1 is SGHRS and CDR2 is YFSETQ in the germline V gene. CDR3 protein: CASSRTGSLGDEQYF. CDR3 bases: TGCGCCAGCAGCAGGACAGGGAGTTTGGGTGACGAGCAGTACTTC.

This clonotype occurred many times. The CDR3 is CASSWGGSDTQYF. CDR3 nucleotides: TGTGCCAGCAGTTGGGGGGGCTCAGATACGCAGTATTTT. The J gene is TRBJ2-3, the V gene TRBV28; D may be TRBD2 (7 bases). This CDR3 contains 13 residues. Trimming pared 4 bases from V and 4 bases from J, leaving 9 bases between. Germline V gene sequence: CDR1 MDHEN, CDR2 SYDVKM.

The gene calls are TRBV5-1 and TRBJ2-5; D is ambiguous. Trimming left V 0 bases short and J 2 bases short, with 11 bases between. Germline CDR1 is SGHRS and CDR2 is YFSETQ. This CDR3 region has 15 residues. CDR3 sequence: CASSLGQIPQETQYF. For the CDR3, the DNA is TGCGCCAGCAGCTTGGGGCAGATTCCTCAAGAGACCCAGTACTTC.

This clonotype turned up a few times. The chain has TRBV12-3 or TRBV12-4 and TRBJ1-2, with no clear D. Trimming took off 1 base at V and 8 bases at J, with 8 bases between the two ends. This CDR3 has 12 amino acids. The CDR3 spells CASSLVGFGYTF. DNA for the CDR3: TGTGCCAGCAGTTTAGTAGGGTTCGGCTACACCTTC.

This clonotype was recorded many times. V gene TRBV5-5 combines with J gene TRBJ2-1, with 14 nucleotides matching TRBD2. Germline assignment: CDR1 SGHKS and CDR2 YYEKEE (reference sequence). After removal of 0 bases from V and 6 bases from J, the junction contained 5 bases not matched to a gene. This CDR3 is built from 17 residues. This CDR3 reads CASSLAWTSGGFNEQFF. CDR3 nucleotide sequence: TGTGCCAGCAGCTTGGCCTGGACTAGCGGGGGGTTCAATGAGCAGTTCTTC.

The table lists this clonotype with many counts. The chain employs TRBV10-3 and TRBJ2-2, with D unclear. The CDR3 totals 15 residues. CDR1 is ENHRY, CDR2 SYGVKD, per germline. V was cut by 3 bases and J by 4 bases, with 12 bases left in between. The CDR3 protein is CAISDAISPTGELFF. DNA for the CDR3: TGTGCCATCAGTGACGCGATCAGCCCCACCGGGGAGCTGTTTTTT.

About this clonotype itself: A much bigger clone sits one base away, suggesting this may be a read error. The rearrangement joins TRBV6-2 or TRBV6-3 to TRBJ2-6; D gene uncertain. The germline V gene encodes CDR1 MNHEY and CDR2 SVGEGT. V shed 4 bases and J shed 2 bases, with 12 bases lying between them. The CDR3 runs to 16 residues. The CDR3 bases are TGTGCCAGCAGTTTTGAGGCGGCGGCTGGGGCCAACGTCCTGACTTTC. It encodes CASSFEAAAGANVLTF.

The chain links TRBV5-1 to TRBJ2-7; D may be TRBD2 (5 bases). This CDR3 has 16 amino acids. Germline CDR1 SGHRS, CDR2 YFSETQ. V lost 0 bases to trimming and J lost 2 bases, with 15 bases between them. CDR3 sequence reads: CASSLGGGTSAYEQYF. The DNA for the CDR3 is TGCGCCAGCAGCTTGGGCGGAGGAACCTCGGCCTACGAGCAGTACTTC.

V gene TRBV18 combines with J gene TRBJ2-1, with 14 bases fitting TRBD2. The V gene's germline CDR1 is KGHSH and CDR2 LQKENI. Germline trimming cut 3 bases from V and 14 bases from J; bases unmatched to any gene: 9. This CDR3 has 15 amino acids. CDR3 residues: CASSPRTSGGTTEFF. The CDR3 DNA reads TGTGCCAGCTCACCGCGGACTAGCGGGGGGACCACCGAGTTCTTC.

This clonotype was detected only a few times. The chain has TRBV4-2 and TRBJ2-3; the D gene is possibly TRBD2 (5 bases). Germline CDR1 and CDR2: LGHNA and YNFKEQ. The germline V and J ends were trimmed by 3 bases and 5 bases, with 15 bases remaining between them. CDR3 length equals 15 residues. This CDR3 is CASSQDQWRKDTQYF. In DNA, the CDR3 is TGTGCCAGCAGCCAGGATCAGTGGAGGAAAGATACGCAGTATTTT.

This chain uses TRBV12-3 or TRBV12-4 with TRBJ2-3; the D gene could be TRBD1 or TRBD2 (9 bases each). V was cut by 3 bases and J by 5 bases, with 15 bases left in between. This CDR3 comprises 15 residues. In DNA, the CDR3 is TGTGCCAGCAGTTTTAGCGGGGGACAGGGAGATACGCAGTATTTT. Its protein product is CASSFSGGQGDTQYF.

The chain carries TRBV5-1 and TRBJ2-7; D is uncertain. Trimming shortened V by 0 bases and J by 2 bases, and 9 bases separated the two germline ends. CDR3 size: 14 residues. The germline V gene has CDR1 SGHRS and CDR2 YFSETQ. The CDR3: CASSLVYGPYEQYF. The CDR3 DNA is TGCGCCAGCAGCTTGGTTTACGGGCCCTACGAGCAGTACTTC. Based on the CDR3 plus reference TRBV5-1 and TRBJ2-7, the full variable domain is KAGVTQTPRYLIKTRGQQVTLSCSPISGHRSVSWYQQTPGQGLQFLFEYFSETQRNKGNFPGRFSGRQFSNSRSEMNVSTLELGDSALYLCASSLVYGPYEQYFGPGTRLTVT.